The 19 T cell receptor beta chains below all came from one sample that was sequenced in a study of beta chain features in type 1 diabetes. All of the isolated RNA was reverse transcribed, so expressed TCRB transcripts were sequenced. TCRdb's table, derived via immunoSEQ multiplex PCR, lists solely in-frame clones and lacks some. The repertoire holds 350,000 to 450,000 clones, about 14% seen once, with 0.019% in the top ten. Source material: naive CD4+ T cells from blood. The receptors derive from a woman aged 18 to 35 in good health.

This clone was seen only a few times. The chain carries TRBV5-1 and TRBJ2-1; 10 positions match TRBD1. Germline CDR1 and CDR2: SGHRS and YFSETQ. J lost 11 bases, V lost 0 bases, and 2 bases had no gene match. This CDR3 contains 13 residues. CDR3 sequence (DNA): TGCGCCAGCAGCTTGGGACAGGGGGCGAAGCAGTTCTTC. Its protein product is CASSLGQGAKQFF.

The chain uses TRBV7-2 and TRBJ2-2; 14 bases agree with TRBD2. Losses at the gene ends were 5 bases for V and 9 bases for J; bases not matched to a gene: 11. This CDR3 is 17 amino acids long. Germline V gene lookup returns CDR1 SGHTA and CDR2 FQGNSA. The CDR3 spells CASSNPLGLAGVRELFF. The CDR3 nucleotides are TGTGCCAGCAGCAACCCCCTGGGACTAGCGGGAGTACGGGAGCTGTTTTTT.

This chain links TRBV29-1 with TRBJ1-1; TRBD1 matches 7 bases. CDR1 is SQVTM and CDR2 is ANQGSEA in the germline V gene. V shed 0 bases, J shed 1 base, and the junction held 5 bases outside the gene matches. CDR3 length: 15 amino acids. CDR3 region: CSVEDVGQRNTEAFF. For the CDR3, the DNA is TGCAGCGTTGAAGACGTGGGACAGAGGAACACTGAAGCTTTCTTT. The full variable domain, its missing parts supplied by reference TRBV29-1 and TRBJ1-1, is SAVISQKPSRDICQRGTSLTIQCQVDSQVTMMFWYRQQPGQSLTLIATANQGSEATYESGFVIDKFPISRPNLTFSTLTVSNMSPEDSSIYLCSVEDVGQRNTEAFFGQGTRLTVV.

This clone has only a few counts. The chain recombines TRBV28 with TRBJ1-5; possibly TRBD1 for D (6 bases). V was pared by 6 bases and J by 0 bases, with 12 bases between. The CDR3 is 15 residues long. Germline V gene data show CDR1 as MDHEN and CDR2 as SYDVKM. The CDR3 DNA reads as TGTGCCAGCAGCAAGGCACAGGGTAGCAATCAGCCCCAGCATTTT. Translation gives CASSKAQGSNQPQHF.

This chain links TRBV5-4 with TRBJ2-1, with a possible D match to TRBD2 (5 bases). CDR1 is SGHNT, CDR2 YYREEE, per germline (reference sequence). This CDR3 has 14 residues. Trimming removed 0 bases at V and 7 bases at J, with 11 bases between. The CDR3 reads CASSLGPTRNEQFF. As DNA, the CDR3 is TGTGCCAGCAGCTTGGGCCCCACTAGGAATGAGCAGTTCTTC.

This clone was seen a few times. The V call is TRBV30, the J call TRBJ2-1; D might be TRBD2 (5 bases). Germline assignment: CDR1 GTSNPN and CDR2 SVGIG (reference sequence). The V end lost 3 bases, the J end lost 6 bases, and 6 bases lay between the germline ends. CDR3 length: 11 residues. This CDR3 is CAWRAGNEQFF. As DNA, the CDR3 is TGTGCCTGGAGGGCGGGCAATGAGCAGTTCTTC.

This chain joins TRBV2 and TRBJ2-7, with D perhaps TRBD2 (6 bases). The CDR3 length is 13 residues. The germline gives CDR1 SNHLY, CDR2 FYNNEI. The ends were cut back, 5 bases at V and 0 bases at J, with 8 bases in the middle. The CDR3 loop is CASSRGTSYEQYF. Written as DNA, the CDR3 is TGTGCCAGCAGTCGGGGGACCTCCTACGAGCAGTACTTC.

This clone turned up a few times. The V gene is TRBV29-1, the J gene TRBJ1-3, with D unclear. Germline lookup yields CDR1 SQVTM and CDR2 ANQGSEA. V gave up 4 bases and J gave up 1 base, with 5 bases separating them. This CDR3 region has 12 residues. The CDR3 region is CSVALSGNTIYF. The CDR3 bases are TGCAGCGTTGCCTTATCTGGAAACACCATATATTTT. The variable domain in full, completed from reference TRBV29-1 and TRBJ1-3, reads SAVISQKPSRDICQRGTSLTIQCQVDSQVTMMFWYRQQPGQSLTLIATANQGSEATYESGFVIDKFPISRPNLTFSTLTVSNMSPEDSSIYLCSVALSGNTIYFGEGSWLTVV.

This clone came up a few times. In DNA, the CDR3 is TGTGCCAGCAGTTACTCTGGACAGGGGGGAGGATACGAGCAGTACTTC. Amino acid sequence: CASSYSGQGGGYEQYF. The chain combines TRBV6-5 with TRBJ2-7; 10 nucleotides agree with TRBD1. This CDR3 comprises 16 residues. Germline V gene data show CDR1 as MNHEY and CDR2 as SVGAGI. After removal of 0 bases from V and 4 bases from J, the junction contained 6 bases not matched to a gene.

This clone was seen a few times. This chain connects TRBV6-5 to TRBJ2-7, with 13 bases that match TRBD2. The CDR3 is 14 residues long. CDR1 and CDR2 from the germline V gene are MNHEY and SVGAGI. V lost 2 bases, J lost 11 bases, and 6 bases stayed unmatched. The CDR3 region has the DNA TGTGCCAGCAGTTACGGACTAGCGGGAGAATTGGAGTACTTC. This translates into CASSYGLAGELEYF.

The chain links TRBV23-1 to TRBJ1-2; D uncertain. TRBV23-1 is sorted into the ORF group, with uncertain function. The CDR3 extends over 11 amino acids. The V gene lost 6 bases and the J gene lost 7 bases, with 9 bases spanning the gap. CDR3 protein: CASSRRGGYTF. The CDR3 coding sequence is TGCGCCAGCAGCCGACGGGGTGGCTACACCTTC.

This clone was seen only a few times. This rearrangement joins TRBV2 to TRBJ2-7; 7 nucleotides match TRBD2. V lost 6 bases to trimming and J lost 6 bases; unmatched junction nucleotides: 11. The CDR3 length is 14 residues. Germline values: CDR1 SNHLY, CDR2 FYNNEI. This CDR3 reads CASRPWTRIGEQYF. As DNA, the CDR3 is TGTGCCAGCAGACCATGGACTAGAATCGGCGAGCAGTACTTC.

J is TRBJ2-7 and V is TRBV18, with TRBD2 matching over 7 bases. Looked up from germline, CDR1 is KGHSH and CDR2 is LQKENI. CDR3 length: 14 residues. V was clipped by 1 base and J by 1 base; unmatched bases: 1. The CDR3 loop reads CASSPRTSSYEQYF. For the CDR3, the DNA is TGTGCCAGCTCACCACGGACTAGTTCCTACGAGCAGTACTTC. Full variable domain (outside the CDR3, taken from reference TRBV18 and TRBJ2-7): NAGVMQNPRHLVRRRGQEARLRCSPMKGHSHVYWYRQLPEEGLKFMVYLQKENIIDESGMPKERFSAEFPKEGPSILRIQQVVRGDSAAYFCASSPRTSSYEQYFGPGTRLTVT.

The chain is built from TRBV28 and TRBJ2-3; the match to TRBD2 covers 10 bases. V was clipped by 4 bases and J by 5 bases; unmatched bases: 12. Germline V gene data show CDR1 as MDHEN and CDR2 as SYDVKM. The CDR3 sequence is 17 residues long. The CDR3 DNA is TGTGCCAGCAGTTCCCGTGCGAGCGGGAGGGCCCTAGATACGCAGTATTTT. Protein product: CASSSRASGRALDTQYF. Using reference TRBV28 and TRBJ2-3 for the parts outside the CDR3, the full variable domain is DVKVTQSSRYLVKRTGEKVFLECVQDMDHENMFWYRQDPGLGLRLIYFSYDVKMKEKGDIPEGYSVSREKKERFSLILESASTNQTSMYLCASSSRASGRALDTQYFGPGTRLTVL.

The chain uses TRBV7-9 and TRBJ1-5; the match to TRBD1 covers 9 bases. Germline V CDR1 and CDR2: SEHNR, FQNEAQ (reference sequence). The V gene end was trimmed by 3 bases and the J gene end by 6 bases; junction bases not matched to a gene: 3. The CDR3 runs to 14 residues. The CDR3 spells CASSFTGGSQPQHF. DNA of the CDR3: TGTGCCAGCAGCTTTACAGGGGGCTCTCAGCCCCAGCATTTT.

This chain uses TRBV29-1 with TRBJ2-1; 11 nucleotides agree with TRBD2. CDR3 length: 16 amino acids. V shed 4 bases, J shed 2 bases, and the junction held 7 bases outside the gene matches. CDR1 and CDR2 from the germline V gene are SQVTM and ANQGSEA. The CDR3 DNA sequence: TGCAGCGTTGGACTAGCGGGATCCAATGCCTACAATGAGCAGTTCTTC. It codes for CSVGLAGSNAYNEQFF.

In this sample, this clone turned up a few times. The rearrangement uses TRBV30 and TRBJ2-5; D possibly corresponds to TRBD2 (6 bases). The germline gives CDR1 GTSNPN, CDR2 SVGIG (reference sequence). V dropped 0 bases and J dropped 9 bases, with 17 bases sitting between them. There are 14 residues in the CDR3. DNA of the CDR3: TGTGCCTGGAGTGTACTGGTTAGAAGCGGGTCCCAGTACTTC. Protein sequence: CAWSVLVRSGSQYF.

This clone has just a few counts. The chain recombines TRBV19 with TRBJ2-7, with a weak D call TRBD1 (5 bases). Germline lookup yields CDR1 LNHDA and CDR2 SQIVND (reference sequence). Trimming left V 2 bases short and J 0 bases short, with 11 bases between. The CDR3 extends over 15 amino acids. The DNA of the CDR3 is TGTGCCAGTAGTATACCCGCAGGGAACTCCTACGAGCAGTACTTC. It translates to CASSIPAGNSYEQYF.

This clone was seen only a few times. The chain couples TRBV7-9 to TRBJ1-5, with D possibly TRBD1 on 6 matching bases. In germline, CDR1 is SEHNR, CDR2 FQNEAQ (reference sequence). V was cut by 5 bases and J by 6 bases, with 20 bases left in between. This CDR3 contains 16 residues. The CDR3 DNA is TGTGCCAGCAGCCTAATCTCGACAGGATCGTCTCAGCCCCAGCATTTT. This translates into CASSLISTGSSQPQHF.